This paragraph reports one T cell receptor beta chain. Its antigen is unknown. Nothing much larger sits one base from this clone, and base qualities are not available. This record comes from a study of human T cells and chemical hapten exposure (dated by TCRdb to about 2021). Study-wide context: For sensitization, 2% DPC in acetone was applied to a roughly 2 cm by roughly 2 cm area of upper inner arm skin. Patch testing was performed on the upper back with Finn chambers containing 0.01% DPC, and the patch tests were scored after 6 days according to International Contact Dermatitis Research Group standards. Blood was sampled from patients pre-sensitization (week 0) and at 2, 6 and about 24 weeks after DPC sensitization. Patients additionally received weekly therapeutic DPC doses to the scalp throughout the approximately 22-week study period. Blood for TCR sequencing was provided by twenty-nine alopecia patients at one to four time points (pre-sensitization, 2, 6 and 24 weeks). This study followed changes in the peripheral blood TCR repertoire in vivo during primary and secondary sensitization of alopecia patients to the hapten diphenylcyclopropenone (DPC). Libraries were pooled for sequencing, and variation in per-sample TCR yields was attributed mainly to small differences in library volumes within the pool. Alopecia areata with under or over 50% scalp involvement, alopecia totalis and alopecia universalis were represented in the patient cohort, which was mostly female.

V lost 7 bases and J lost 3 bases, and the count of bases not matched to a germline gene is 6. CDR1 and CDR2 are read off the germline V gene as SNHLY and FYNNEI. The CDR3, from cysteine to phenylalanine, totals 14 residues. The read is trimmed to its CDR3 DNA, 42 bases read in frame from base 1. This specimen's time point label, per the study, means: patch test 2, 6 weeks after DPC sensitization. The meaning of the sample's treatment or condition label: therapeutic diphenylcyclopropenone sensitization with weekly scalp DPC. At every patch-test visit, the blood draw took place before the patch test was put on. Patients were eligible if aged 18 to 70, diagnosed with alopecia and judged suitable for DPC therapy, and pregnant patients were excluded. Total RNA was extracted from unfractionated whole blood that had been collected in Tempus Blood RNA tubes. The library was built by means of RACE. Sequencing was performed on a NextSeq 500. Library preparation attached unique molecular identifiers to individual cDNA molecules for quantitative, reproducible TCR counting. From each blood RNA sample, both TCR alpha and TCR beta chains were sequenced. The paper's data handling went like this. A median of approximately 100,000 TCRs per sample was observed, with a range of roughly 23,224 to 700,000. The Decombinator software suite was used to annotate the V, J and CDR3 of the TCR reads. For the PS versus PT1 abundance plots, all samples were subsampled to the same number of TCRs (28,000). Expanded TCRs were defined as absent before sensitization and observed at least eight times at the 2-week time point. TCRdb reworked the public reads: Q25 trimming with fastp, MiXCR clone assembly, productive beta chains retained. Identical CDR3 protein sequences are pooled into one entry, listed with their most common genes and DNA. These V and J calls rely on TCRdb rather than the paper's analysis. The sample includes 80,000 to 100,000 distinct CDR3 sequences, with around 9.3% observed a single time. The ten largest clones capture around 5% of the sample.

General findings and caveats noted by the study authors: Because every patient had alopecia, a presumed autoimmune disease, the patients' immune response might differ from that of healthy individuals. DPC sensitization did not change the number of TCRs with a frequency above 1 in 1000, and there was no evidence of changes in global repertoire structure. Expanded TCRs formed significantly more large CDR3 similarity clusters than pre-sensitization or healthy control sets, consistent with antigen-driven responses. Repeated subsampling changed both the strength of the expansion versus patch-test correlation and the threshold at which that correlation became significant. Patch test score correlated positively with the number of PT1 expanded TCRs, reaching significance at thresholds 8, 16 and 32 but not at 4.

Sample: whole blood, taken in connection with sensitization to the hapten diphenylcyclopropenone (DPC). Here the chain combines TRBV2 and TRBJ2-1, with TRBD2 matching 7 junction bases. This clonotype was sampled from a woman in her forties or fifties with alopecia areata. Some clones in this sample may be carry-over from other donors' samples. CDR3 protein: CASKGGRNYNEQFF. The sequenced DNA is TGTGCCAGCAAGGGCGGGAGAAACTACAATGAGCAGTTCTTC.